A single sample is the source of the 3 T cell receptor beta chains below, sequenced in a study of T cell responses to AZD1222 COVID-19 vaccine (dated by TCRdb to the early 2020s). The meaning of the sample's time point label: baseline before first vaccination. The method behind the library was the immunoSEQ multiplex PCR assay. Entries here come from immuneACCESS through TCRdb and include only in-frame sequences with V and J called. Some clones fail to appear in such tables; in the studies checked, an unresolved V gene covers under half of the shortfall, and the cause of the remainder is unknown. The sample contains approximately 92,000 clones, 91% of them found a single time. 7.5% of the sample is in the top ten clones. The sequences come from peripheral blood, collected on day 0 of AZD1222 vaccination. These receptors all come from an adult in good health.

This chain joins TRBV27 and TRBJ1-1; no clear D. The ends were cut back, 1 base at V and 4 bases at J, with 25 bases in the middle. This CDR3 is built from 19 residues. Per the germline V gene, CDR1 is MNHEY and CDR2 is SMNVEV (reference sequence). The CDR3 here is CASSLFGPQPGVDLTEAFF. The CDR3 DNA reads TGTGCCAGCAGTTTATTTGGGCCCCAGCCAGGAGTTGACCTCACTGAAGCTTTCTTT.

This rearrangement joins TRBV7-2 to TRBJ1-5, with 8 positions matching TRBD1. Germline trimming cut 6 bases from V and 5 bases from J; bases unmatched to any gene: 3. CDR1 and CDR2 from the germline V gene are SGHTA and FQGNSA. The CDR3 has 13 amino acids. In DNA, the CDR3 is TGTGCCAGCAGGCGGGACAGGTATCAGCCCCAGCATTTT. Its translation is CASRRDRYQPQHF.

This clone was seen a single time. The chain links TRBV27 to TRBJ1-5, with D possibly matching TRBD1 (5 bases). V lost 6 bases and J 4 bases, leaving 22 bases between the germline ends. This CDR3 has 17 residues. Germline CDR1 and CDR2: MNHEY and SMNVEV (reference sequence). CDR3 DNA: TGTGCCAGCAGACATTTCTCCGGACACGGGGAAAATCAGCCCCAGCATTTT. Translating it yields CASRHFSGHGENQPQHF.